These 27 T cell receptor beta chains were all obtained from the same sample, sequenced in a study of blood T cell repertoires in COVID-19. Repertoires were generated with immunoSEQ multiplex PCR, while TCRdb's copy carries only in-frame clones and drops some. This sample yields some 150,000 clones, of which 87% are seen a single time; roughly 3.9% belongs to the top ten. The source material was peripheral blood. The receptors stem from a woman aged 60-75 years who had recovered from COVID-19.

This clone appeared a few times. This sequence joins TRBV19 and TRBJ2-7, with TRBD1 matching over 8 bases. V trimming: 5 bases; J trimming: 6 bases; junction bases outside the gene matches: 15. The CDR3 spans 16 residues. CDR1 is LNHDA and CDR2 is SQIVND in the germline V gene (reference sequence). For the CDR3, the DNA is TGTGCCAGTAGTCCCTCGAGGGGACAGGATTTGCCCGAGCAGTACTTC. Its protein is CASSPSRGQDLPEQYF.

The rearrangement joins TRBV7-9 to TRBJ2-5, with D possibly matching TRBD1 (7 bases). CDR1 is SEHNR and CDR2 is FQNEAQ in the germline V gene (reference sequence). The CDR3 has 16 amino acids. V lost 3 bases and J 5 bases, leaving 19 bases between the germline ends. The CDR3 DNA follows: TGTGCCAGCAGCTTGGCGACAGGGAGCGGGTGGGAGACCCAGTACTTC. Protein product: CASSLATGSGWETQYF.

The gene calls are TRBV28 and TRBJ2-7; D remains unclear. The CDR3 is 13 amino acids. The germline V gene encodes CDR1 MDHEN and CDR2 SYDVKM. V lost 4 bases and J lost 4, with 11 bases in between. DNA of the CDR3: TGTGCCAGCAGTTATATTGACGGGTACGAGCAGTACTTC. This translates into CASSYIDGYEQYF.

This chain's CDR3 is CAWRTVLNTEAFF. CDR3 DNA sequence: TGTGCCTGGAGGACAGTCTTGAACACTGAAGCTTTCTTT. The V and J genes are TRBV30 and TRBJ1-1; D perhaps matches TRBD1 (5 bases). The V end lost 3 bases, the J end lost 0 bases, and 8 bases lay between the germline ends. The CDR3 extends over 13 amino acids. The germline V gene has CDR1 GTSNPN and CDR2 SVGIG (reference sequence).

This clone was found a few times. The chain recombines TRBV28 with TRBJ2-5, with D possibly TRBD1 on 7 matching bases. The CDR3 has 13 residues. Trimming removed 5 bases from V and 5 bases from J, with 12 bases in between. CDR1 is MDHEN, CDR2 SYDVKM, per germline. The CDR3 protein is CASSRSGGETQYF. The DNA for the CDR3 is TGTGCCAGCAGTCGATCAGGGGGGGAGACCCAGTACTTC.

This chain joins TRBV5-1 and TRBJ2-2; 7 bases map to TRBD2. Germline values: CDR1 SGHRS, CDR2 YFSETQ. V was clipped by 3 bases and J by 3 bases; unmatched bases: 5. This CDR3 has 15 residues. The CDR3 here is CASSSASGYTGELFF. The CDR3 DNA reads as TGCGCCAGCAGCTCCGCTAGCGGATACACCGGGGAGCTGTTTTTT.

The V gene is TRBV28, the J gene TRBJ1-5; perhaps TRBD1 as D (5 bases). V was pared by 3 bases and J by 7 bases, with 10 bases between. CDR3 size: 13 residues. Germline V lookup: CDR1 MDHEN, CDR2 SYDVKM. DNA of the CDR3: TGTGCCAGCAGTTTGGGCGGGACGCAGCCCCAGCATTTT. Encoded protein: CASSLGGTQPQHF.

The J gene is TRBJ2-3, the V gene TRBV9; 7 nucleotides align to TRBD2. The germline V gene encodes CDR1 SGDLS and CDR2 YYNGEE. V trimming: 5 bases; J trimming: 9 bases; junction bases outside the gene matches: 6. This CDR3 is built from 12 residues. The CDR3 DNA reads TGTGCCAGCAGTGTCACTAGCGCCACGCAGTATTTT. It encodes CASSVTSATQYF.

V is TRBV7-3 and J is TRBJ2-2, with no clear D. This CDR3 comprises 15 residues. V lost 2 bases, J lost 0 bases, and 7 bases lay in between. CDR1 is SGHTA and CDR2 is FQGTGA in the germline V gene. The CDR3 is CASSLGPTNTGELFF. CDR3 nucleotides: TGTGCCAGCAGCTTAGGCCCCACGAACACCGGGGAGCTGTTTTTT.

The J gene is TRBJ1-2, the V gene TRBV6-5, with TRBD1 identical over 7 bases. Germline CDR1 reads MNHEY; CDR2 reads SVGAGI. The V segment lost 8 bases and the J segment 8 bases; nucleotides outside the gene matches: 17. The CDR3 contains 15 residues. The CDR3 DNA sequence: TGTGCCAGCTCCCGTATTCGGGACAGCGTCGAAGGCTACACCTTC. This gives the protein CASSRIRDSVEGYTF.

This rearrangement joins TRBV6-6 to TRBJ1-1; the D is unclear. The V and J ends lost 5 bases and 6 bases respectively, with 13 bases between them. The CDR3 covers 13 residues. Germline CDR1 reads MNHNY; CDR2 reads SVGAGI (reference sequence). CDR3 DNA sequence: TGTGCCAGCAGTATAGTAGTGTTCGCTGAAGCTTTCTTT. Translated, it gives CASSIVVFAEAFF.

The chain has TRBV18 and TRBJ2-7, with D maybe TRBD2 (7 bases). Trimming cost V 4 bases and J 6 bases, with 13 bases left between them. CDR3 length: 13 residues. CDR1 KGHSH and CDR2 LQKENI come from the germline V gene. The CDR3 region is CASSLGGAGEQYF. The DNA of the CDR3 is TGTGCCAGCTCACTAGGGGGGGCCGGCGAGCAGTACTTC.

The gene calls are TRBV7-7 and TRBJ1-6; 7 nucleotides match TRBD1. CDR1 is SSHAT, CDR2 FNYEAQ, per germline (reference sequence). V was pared by 5 bases and J by 5 bases, with 6 bases of the junction left unmatched. The CDR3 has 15 amino acids. The CDR3 spells CASSPGTDNNSPLHF. The CDR3 region has the DNA TGTGCCAGCAGCCCCGGGACAGATAATAATTCACCCCTCCACTTT. Based on the CDR3 plus reference TRBV7-7 and TRBJ1-6, the full variable domain is GAGVSQSPRYKVTKRGQDVTLRCDPISSHATLYWYQQALGQGPEFLTYFNYEAQPDKSGLPSDRFSAERPEGSISTLTIQRTEQRDSAMYRCASSPGTDNNSPLHFGNGTRLTVT.

This chain uses TRBV7-9 with TRBJ1-4, with D maybe TRBD1 (5 bases). Germline V gene sequence: CDR1 SEHNR, CDR2 FQNEAQ (reference sequence). V shed 4 bases and J shed 3 bases, with 12 bases lying between them. The CDR3 covers 15 residues. The CDR3 here is CASSSAQGSNEKLFF. CDR3 coding DNA: TGTGCCAGCAGCTCCGCTCAGGGTTCTAATGAAAAACTGTTTTTT.

The chain is built from TRBV9 and TRBJ1-6; 7 bases agree with TRBD1. With 2 bases clipped from V and 9 bases from J, the junction kept 14 bases outside the gene matches. There are 17 residues in the CDR3. Looked up from germline, CDR1 is SGDLS and CDR2 is YYNGEE. In nucleotides, the CDR3 is TGTGCCAGCAGCGTTTATGAGGGGGCCTCCCTGGGTTCACCCCTCCACTTT. Its translation: CASSVYEGASLGSPLHF.

CDR3 coding DNA: TGTGCCAGCTCACCCTCGGGGACTGGCGAGACCCAGTACTTC. Its protein is CASSPSGTGETQYF. J is TRBJ2-5 and V is TRBV18, with a possible D match to TRBD2 (6 bases). Looked up from germline, CDR1 is KGHSH and CDR2 is LQKENI. The CDR3 totals 14 residues. The V and J ends lost 3 bases and 5 bases respectively, with 13 bases between them.

This clone occurred once. This chain connects TRBV11-3 to TRBJ2-2; D is perhaps TRBD1 (5 bases). Germline CDR1 SGHNT, CDR2 YENEEA. The CDR3 has 13 amino acids. V was trimmed by 5 bases and J by 4 bases, leaving 8 bases between them. The CDR3 is CASSGRGTGELFF. CDR3 bases: TGTGCCAGCAGCGGAAGGGGCACCGGGGAGCTGTTTTTT.

This chain joins TRBV7-9 and TRBJ2-4; 10 nucleotides agree with TRBD2. V lost 8 bases, J lost 1 base, and 14 bases stayed unmatched. CDR1 and CDR2 (germline): SEHNR, FQNEAQ (reference sequence). The CDR3 runs 18 residues. The chain's CDR3 is CASRGTSGAFRAKNIQYF. Written as DNA, the CDR3 is TGTGCCAGCCGGGGAACTAGCGGGGCGTTCAGGGCCAAAAACATTCAGTACTTC.

This clone has only one observation. As DNA, the CDR3 is TGTGCCAGCAGCCTCGCAGCAGGGGATGAGCAGTTCTTC. Protein sequence: CASSLAAGDEQFF. The rearrangement links TRBV11-2 to TRBJ2-1; a possible D gene is TRBD1 (6 bases). V lost 5 bases and J lost 8, with 13 bases in between. The CDR3 is 13 residues long. The germline V gene encodes CDR1 SGHAT and CDR2 FQNNGV.

The chain joins TRBV5-5 to TRBJ2-1; D may be TRBD1 (6 bases). Trimming shortened V by 4 bases and J by 4 bases, and 12 bases separated the two germline ends. The germline V gene encodes CDR1 SGHKS and CDR2 YYEKEE (reference sequence). This CDR3 region has 14 residues. CDR3 protein: CASSRTGRYNEQFF. CDR3 in DNA: TGTGCCAGCAGCCGTACAGGGCGTTACAATGAGCAGTTCTTC.

This sequence joins TRBV28 and TRBJ2-2; TRBD2 might be the D (7 bases). The V end lost 5 bases, the J end lost 6 bases, and 13 bases lay between the germline ends. CDR3 size: 14 residues. The germline CDR1 and CDR2 sequences are MDHEN and SYDVKM. Here the CDR3 DNA reads TGTGCCAGCAGTACCTGGGGGGGCCCCGGGGAGCTGTTTTTT. Its protein is CASSTWGGPGELFF.

J is TRBJ1-4 and V is TRBV7-9; a possible D gene is TRBD1 (5 bases). Germline CDR1 reads SEHNR; CDR2 reads FQNEAQ (reference sequence). This CDR3 spans 14 amino acids. The V end lost 6 bases, the J end lost 4 bases, and 12 bases lay between the germline ends. The DNA of the CDR3 is TGTGCCAGCAGTATGGGTCAGGGTAATGAAAAACTGTTTTTT. Its protein product is CASSMGQGNEKLFF.

The J gene is TRBJ1-1, the V gene TRBV28, with D possibly being TRBD1 (6 bases). CDR1 is MDHEN and CDR2 is SYDVKM in the germline V gene. The CDR3 runs to 14 residues. Trimming stripped 9 bases from V and 4 bases from J, with 18 bases between. The CDR3 DNA reads TGTGCCAGTACCCGGACAGATCCAGGCACTGAAGCTTTCTTT. Its protein is CASTRTDPGTEAFF.

V usage is TRBV7-9 and J usage is TRBJ2-2, with TRBD2 matching 10 bases. There are 17 residues in the CDR3. V was clipped by 5 bases and J by 0 bases; unmatched bases: 6. CDR1 SEHNR and CDR2 FQNEAQ come from the germline V gene (reference sequence). CDR3 sequence (DNA): TGTGCCAGCAGCCCCTCCGGGACTAGCGCGAACACCGGGGAGCTGTTTTTT. It encodes CASSPSGTSANTGELFF.

This rearrangement joins TRBV28 to TRBJ2-5; unclear D gene. Trimming shortened V by 7 bases and J by 5 bases, and 23 bases separated the two germline ends. Germline CDR1 and CDR2: MDHEN and SYDVKM. The CDR3 is made up of 16 amino acids. The CDR3 DNA follows: TGTGCCAGCAAAGCAACCCGGAGAAGTAAGTGGGAGACCCAGTACTTC. Translation gives CASKATRRSKWETQYF. The entire variable domain, with the rest obtained from reference TRBV28 and TRBJ2-5, is as follows: DVKVTQSSRYLVKRTGEKVFLECVQDMDHENMFWYRQDPGLGLRLIYFSYDVKMKEKGDIPEGYSVSREKKERFSLILESASTNQTSMYLCASKATRRSKWETQYFGPGTRLLVL.

The chain couples TRBV28 to TRBJ1-2, with 12 nucleotides matching TRBD1. CDR3 length: 16 residues. Germline loops: CDR1 MDHEN, CDR2 SYDVKM. Unmatched junction bases numbered 4, after V lost 5 bases and J lost 0 bases. CDR3 sequence: CASSQGTGGSNYGYTF. The CDR3 DNA sequence: TGTGCCAGCAGTCAAGGGACAGGGGGCTCTAACTATGGCTACACCTTC.

The rearrangement links TRBV30 to TRBJ1-2; TRBD1 might be the D (5 bases). Germline CDR1 GTSNPN, CDR2 SVGIG (reference sequence). V lost 1 base, J lost 7 bases, and 19 bases lay in between. This CDR3 is 15 amino acids long. The chain's CDR3 is CAWSALRTRASGYTF. The CDR3 coding sequence is TGTGCCTGGAGTGCCCTACGGACCAGGGCGTCTGGCTACACCTTC.